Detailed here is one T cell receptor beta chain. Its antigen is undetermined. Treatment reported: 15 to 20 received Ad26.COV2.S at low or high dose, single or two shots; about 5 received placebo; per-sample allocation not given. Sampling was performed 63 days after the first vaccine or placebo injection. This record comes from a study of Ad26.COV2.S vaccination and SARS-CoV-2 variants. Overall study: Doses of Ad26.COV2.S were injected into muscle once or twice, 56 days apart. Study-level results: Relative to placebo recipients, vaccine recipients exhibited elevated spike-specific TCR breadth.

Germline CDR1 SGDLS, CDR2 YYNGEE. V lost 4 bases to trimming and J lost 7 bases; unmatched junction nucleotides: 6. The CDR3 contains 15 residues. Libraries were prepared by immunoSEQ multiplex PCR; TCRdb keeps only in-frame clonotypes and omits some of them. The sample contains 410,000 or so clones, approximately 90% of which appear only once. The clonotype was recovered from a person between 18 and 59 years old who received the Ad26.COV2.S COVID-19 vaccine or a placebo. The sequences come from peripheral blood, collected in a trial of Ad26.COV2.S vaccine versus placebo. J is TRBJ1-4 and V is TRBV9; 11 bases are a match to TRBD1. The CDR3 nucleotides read TGTGCCAGCAGCACCGGACAGGGGGCTGGTGAAAAACTGTTTTTT. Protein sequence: CASSTGQGAGEKLFF.